Listed below are T cell receptor beta chains from one sample, sequenced in a study of OX40 agonist ivuxolimab in advanced cancers. Some clones are missing from TCRdb's copy, which holds only in-frame ones; the method was immunoSEQ multiplex PCR. The data show around 70,000 clones, with over 75% seen just once and 0.5% to 0.6% held by the top ten. The starting material was CD4+ or CD8+ T cells sorted from blood, obtained in a trial of the OX40 agonist ivuxolimab. The receptors shown here come from an adult with an advanced solid tumor such as melanoma, head and neck, liver or kidney cancer. CDR3s include the opening cysteine and the closing phenylalanine or tryptophan. Fields, in order: V gene, CDR3 length, CDR3 protein.

>TRBV19|15
CASSNHRTATYEQYF
>TRBV28|16
CASSLIVGRGGQPQHF
>TRBV27|15
CASSSGQVSTDTQYF
>TRBV7-2|15
CASSSTPDAGLPLHF
>TRBV9|13
CASSVGPATEAFF
>TRBV30|13
CAWSVSSNYGYTF
>TRBV18|13
CASSPGNTGELFF
>TRBV19|14
CASSKGHSAYEQYF
>TRBV5-4|14
CASSLGTGNEKLFF
>TRBV7-2|16
CASSLRSTSRQNEQFF
>TRBV15|15
CATSRDTAMGQPQHF
>TRBV18|16
CASSPTGTGGYTEAFF
>TRBV28|14
CASSFLSRGEKLFF
>TRBV4-2|14
CASSQEQGPYGYTF
>TRBV4-3|15
CASSYLGVGNYGYTF
>TRBV6-5|13
CASSLTGNEKLFF
>TRBV4-2|19
CASSQTGLAGGIAKNIQYF
>TRBV27|16
CASSRTPDHLNEKLFF
>TRBV6-5|15
CASSPQQGWYTEAFF
>TRBV7-6|13
CASSLFDNQPQHF
>TRBV6-5|14
CASRATRGKSEAFF
>TRBV7-3|20
CASSLIRLRTLGQGDYEQYF
>TRBV28|13
CASSSAGGGPQHF
>TRBV6-1|17
CASSGTSGGGERNTIYF
>TRBV18|16
CASSPQGTSGSDEQFF
>TRBV19|15
CASDSTSSSTDTQYF
>TRBV28|12
CASKKLYQPQHF
>TRBV7-3|16
CASSLPGLAGKDTQYF
>TRBV6-5|14
CASSYSTGNTEAFF
>TRBV7-2|15
CASSLRGSTNEKLFF
>TRBV6-5|14
CASGRQAGIGTQYF
>TRBV9|16
CASSVRSDANTGELFF